This paragraph covers one T cell receptor (beta chain) sequence. Its antigen is as yet unknown. Quantitative 5'-RACE was performed with molecular barcodes, and it yielded the TCR beta libraries. TCRdb reprocessed the 5' RACE reads with MiXCR, giving one entry per CDR3 protein. The profile shows about 420,000 distinct CDR3 sequences, 20% to 25% of them singletons. This specimen belongs to a study of CD8 T cells in ankylosing spondylitis. Notes on the study in general: What appeared characteristic of ankylosing spondylitis blood was a TCR beta motif of fewer than ten highly homologous variants. Reportedly, significant enrichment of disease-linked clones occurred in matched ankylosing spondylitis synovial fluid.

The germline CDR1 and CDR2 sequences are KGHDR and SFDVKD. The CDR3 extends over 13 amino acids. V dropped 9 bases and J dropped 1 base, with 9 bases sitting between them. The sample taken for sequencing was blood, either unsorted or a sorted T cell fraction (not recorded which). This TCR was recovered from a male donor with ankylosing spondylitis. V is TRBV24-1 and J is TRBJ2-1; perhaps TRBD1 as D (5 bases). CDR3: CATGGASYNEQFF. In DNA, the CDR3 is TGTGCCACCGGTGGGGCATCCTACAATGAGCAGTTCTTC.